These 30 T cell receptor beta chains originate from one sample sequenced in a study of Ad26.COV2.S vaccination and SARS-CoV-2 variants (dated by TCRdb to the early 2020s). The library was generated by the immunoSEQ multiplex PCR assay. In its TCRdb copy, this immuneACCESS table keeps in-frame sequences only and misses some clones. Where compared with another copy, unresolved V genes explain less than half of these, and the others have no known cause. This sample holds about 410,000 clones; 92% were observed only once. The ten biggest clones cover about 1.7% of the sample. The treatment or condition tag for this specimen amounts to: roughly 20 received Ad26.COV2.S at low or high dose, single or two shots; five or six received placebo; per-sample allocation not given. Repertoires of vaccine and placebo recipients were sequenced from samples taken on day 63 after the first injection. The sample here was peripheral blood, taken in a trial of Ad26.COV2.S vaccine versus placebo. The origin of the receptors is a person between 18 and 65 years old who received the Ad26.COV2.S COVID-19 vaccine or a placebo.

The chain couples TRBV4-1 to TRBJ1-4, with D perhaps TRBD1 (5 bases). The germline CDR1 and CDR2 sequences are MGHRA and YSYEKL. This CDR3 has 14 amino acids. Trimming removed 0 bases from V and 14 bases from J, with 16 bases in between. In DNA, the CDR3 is TGCGCCAGCAGCCAAGAGGGACCGGGCTCATGGCTGTTTTTT. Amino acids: CASSQEGPGSWLFF.

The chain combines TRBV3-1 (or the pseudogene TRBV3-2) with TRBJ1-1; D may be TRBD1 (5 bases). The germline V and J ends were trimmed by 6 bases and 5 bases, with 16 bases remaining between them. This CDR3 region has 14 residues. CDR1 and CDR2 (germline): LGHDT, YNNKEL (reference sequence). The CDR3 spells CASRSRGDRTEAFF. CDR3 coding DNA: TGTGCCAGCAGGTCCCGGGGGGACCGGACTGAAGCTTTCTTT.

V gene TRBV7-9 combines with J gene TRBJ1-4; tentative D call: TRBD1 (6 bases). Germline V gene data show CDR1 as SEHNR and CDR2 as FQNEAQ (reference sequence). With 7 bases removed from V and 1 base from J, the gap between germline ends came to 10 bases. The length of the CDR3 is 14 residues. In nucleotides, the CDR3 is TGTGCCAGCATGACACAGGGAACTAATGAAAAACTGTTTTTT. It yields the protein CASMTQGTNEKLFF.

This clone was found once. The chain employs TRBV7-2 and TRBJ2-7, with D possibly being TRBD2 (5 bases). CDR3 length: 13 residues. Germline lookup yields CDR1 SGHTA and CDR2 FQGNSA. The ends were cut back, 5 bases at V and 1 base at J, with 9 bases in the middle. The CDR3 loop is CASSRRGSYEQYF. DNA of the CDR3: TGTGCCAGCAGCCGCCGGGGTTCCTACGAGCAGTACTTC.

The CDR3, as DNA: TGTGCCAGCTCACCACCGGTGACAGGGTTGCACAGTGAGCAGTTCTTC. Translating it yields CASSPPVTGLHSEQFF. This chain connects TRBV18 to TRBJ2-1; 7 bases line up with TRBD1. With 0 bases clipped from V and 9 bases from J, the junction kept 11 bases outside the gene matches. Germline V gene sequence: CDR1 KGHSH, CDR2 LQKENI. This CDR3 region has 16 residues. Looking up the rest from reference TRBV18 and TRBJ2-1 gives the full variable domain: NAGVMQNPRHLVRRRGQEARLRCSPMKGHSHVYWYRQLPEEGLKFMVYLQKENIIDESGMPKERFSAEFPKEGPSILRIQQVVRGDSAAYFCASSPPVTGLHSEQFFGPGTRLTVL.

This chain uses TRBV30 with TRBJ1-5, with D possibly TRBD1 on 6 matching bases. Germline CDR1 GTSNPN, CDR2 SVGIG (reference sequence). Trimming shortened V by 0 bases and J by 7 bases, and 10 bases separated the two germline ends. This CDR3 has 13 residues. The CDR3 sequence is CAWSVRGAQPQHF. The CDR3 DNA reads TGTGCCTGGAGTGTACGGGGGGCGCAGCCCCAGCATTTT.

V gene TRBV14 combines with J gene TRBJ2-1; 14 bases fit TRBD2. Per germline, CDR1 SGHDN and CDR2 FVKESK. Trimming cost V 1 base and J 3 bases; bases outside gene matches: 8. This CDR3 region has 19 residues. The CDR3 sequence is CASSQVGLAGAQNYNEQFF. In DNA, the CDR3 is TGTGCCAGCAGCCAAGTGGGACTAGCGGGGGCCCAAAACTACAATGAGCAGTTCTTC.

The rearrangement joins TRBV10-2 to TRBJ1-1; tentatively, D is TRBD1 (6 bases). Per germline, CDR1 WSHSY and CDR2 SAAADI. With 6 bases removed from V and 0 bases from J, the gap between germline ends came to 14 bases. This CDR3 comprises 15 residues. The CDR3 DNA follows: TGCGCCAGCAGGCGGGGACACCGCATGAACACTGAAGCTTTCTTT. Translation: CASRRGHRMNTEAFF.

CDR3 in DNA: TGTGCCAGCAGTGAATCCTGGGGGGGGACATACGATAGCAATCAGCCCCAGCATTTT. Protein sequence: CASSESWGGTYDSNQPQHF. The chain joins TRBV2 to TRBJ1-5; a weak D match, TRBD1 (6 bases). With 2 bases removed from V and 0 bases from J, the gap between germline ends came to 20 bases. This CDR3 spans 19 amino acids. CDR1 is SNHLY and CDR2 is FYNNEI in the germline V gene.

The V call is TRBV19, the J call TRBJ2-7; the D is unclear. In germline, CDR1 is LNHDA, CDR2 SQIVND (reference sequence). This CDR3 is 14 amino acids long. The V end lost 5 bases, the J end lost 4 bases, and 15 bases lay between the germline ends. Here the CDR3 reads CASSAHSKGYEQYF. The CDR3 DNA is TGTGCCAGTAGTGCCCATTCGAAGGGTTACGAGCAGTACTTC.

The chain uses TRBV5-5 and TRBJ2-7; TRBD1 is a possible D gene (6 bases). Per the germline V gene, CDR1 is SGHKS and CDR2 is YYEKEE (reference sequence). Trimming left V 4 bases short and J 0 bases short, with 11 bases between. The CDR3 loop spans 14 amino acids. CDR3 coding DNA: TGTGCCAGCAGCGTGGGGGCCTTCTCCTACGAGCAGTACTTC. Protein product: CASSVGAFSYEQYF. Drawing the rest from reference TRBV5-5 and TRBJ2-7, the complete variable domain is DAGVTQSPTHLIKTRGQQVTLRCSPISGHKSVSWYQQVLGQGPQFIFQYYEKEERGRGNFPDRFSARQFPNYSSELNVNALLLGDSALYLCASSVGAFSYEQYFGPGTRLTVT.

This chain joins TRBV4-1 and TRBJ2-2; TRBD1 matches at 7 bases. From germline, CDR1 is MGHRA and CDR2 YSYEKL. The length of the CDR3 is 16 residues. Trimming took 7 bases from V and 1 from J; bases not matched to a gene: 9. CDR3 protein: CASTYDREGNTGELFF. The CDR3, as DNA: TGCGCCAGCACCTATGACAGGGAAGGGAACACCGGGGAGCTGTTTTTT.

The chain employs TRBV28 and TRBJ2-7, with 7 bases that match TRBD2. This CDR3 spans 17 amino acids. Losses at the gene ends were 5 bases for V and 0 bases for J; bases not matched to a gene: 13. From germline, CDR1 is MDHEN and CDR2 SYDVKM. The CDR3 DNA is TGTGCCAGCAGTACCGACGTTTCTAGCGGAAGCTCCTACGAGCAGTACTTC. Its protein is CASSTDVSSGSSYEQYF.

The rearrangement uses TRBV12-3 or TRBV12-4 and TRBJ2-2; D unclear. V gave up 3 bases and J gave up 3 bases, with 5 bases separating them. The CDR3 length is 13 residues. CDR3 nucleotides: TGTGCCAGCAGTTTGATAGACACCGGGGAGCTGTTTTTT. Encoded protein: CASSLIDTGELFF.

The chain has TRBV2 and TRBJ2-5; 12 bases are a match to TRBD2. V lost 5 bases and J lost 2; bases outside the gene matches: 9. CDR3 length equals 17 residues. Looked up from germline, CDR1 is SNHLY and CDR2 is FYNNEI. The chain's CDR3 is CASSSSGGAGQQETQYF. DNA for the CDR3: TGTGCCAGCAGTTCTAGCGGGGGGGCCGGCCAGCAAGAGACCCAGTACTTC.

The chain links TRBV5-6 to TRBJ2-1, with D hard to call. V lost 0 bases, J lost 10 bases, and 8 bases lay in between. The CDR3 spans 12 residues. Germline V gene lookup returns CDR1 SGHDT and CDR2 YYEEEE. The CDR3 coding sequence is TGTGCCAGCAGCTTGGTAGTAGACGAGCAGTTCTTC. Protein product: CASSLVVDEQFF.

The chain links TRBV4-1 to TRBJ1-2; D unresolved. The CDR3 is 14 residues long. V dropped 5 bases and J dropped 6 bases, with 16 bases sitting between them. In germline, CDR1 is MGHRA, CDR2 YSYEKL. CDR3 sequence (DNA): TGCGCCAGCAGCACGACGGGCGGTTCAGATGGCTACACCTTC. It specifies CASSTTGGSDGYTF.

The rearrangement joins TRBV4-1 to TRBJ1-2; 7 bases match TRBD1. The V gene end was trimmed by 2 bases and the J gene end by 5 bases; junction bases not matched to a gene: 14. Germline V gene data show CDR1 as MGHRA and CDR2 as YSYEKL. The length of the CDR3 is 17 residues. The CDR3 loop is CASSQIRTGLVAYGYTF. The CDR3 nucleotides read TGCGCCAGCAGCCAAATACGGACAGGACTCGTCGCTTATGGCTACACCTTC.

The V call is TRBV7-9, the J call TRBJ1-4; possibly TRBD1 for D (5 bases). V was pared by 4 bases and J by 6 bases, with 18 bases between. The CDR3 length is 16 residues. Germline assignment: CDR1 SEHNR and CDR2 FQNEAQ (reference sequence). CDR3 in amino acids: CASSSTYKVGHEKLFF. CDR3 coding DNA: TGTGCCAGCAGCTCCACCTACAAGGTGGGACATGAAAAACTGTTTTTT.

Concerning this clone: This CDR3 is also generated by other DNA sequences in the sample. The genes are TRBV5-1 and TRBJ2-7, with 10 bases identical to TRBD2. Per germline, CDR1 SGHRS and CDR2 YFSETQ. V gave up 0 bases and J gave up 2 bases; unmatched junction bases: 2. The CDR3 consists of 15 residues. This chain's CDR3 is CASSLGTSGAYEQYF. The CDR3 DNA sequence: TGCGCCAGCAGCTTGGGGACTAGCGGAGCCTACGAGCAGTACTTC.

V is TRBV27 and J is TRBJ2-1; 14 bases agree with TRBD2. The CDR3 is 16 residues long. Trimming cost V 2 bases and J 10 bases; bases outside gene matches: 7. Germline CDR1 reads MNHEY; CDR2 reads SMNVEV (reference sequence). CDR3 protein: CASSLPTSGGAWEQFF. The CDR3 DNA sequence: TGTGCCAGCAGTTTACCGACTAGCGGGGGGGCCTGGGAGCAGTTCTTC.

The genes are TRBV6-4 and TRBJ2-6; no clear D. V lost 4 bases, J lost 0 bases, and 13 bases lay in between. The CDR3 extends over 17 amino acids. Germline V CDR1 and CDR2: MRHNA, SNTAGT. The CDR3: CASSVFFTDSGANVLTF. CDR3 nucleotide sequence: TGTGCCAGCAGTGTCTTTTTCACAGACTCTGGGGCCAACGTCCTGACTTTC.

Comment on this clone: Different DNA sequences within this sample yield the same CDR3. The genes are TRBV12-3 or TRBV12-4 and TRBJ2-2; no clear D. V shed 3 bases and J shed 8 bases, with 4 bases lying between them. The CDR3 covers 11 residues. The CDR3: CASSLSGELFF. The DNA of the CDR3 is TGTGCCAGCAGTTTGTCTGGGGAGCTGTTTTTT.

The CDR3 loop is CASSMVSKHMGTGELFF. In DNA, the CDR3 is TGTGCCAGCAGCATGGTTTCAAAGCACATGGGCACCGGGGAGCTGTTTTTT. The chain is built from TRBV21-1 and TRBJ2-2. TRBV21-1 represents a pseudogene. This CDR3 contains 17 residues.

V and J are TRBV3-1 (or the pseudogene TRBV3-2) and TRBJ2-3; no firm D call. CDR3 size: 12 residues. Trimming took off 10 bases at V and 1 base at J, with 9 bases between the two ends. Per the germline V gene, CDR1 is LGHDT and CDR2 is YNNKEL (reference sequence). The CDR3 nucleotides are TGTGCCACCTCCAGCCGCACAGATACGCAGTATTTT. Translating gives CATSSRTDTQYF.

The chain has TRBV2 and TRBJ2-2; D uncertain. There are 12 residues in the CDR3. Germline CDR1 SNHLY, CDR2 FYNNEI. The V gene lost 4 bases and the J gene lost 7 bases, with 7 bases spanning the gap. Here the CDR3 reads CASSVEIGELFF. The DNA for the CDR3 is TGTGCCAGCAGTGTCGAGATCGGGGAGCTGTTTTTT.

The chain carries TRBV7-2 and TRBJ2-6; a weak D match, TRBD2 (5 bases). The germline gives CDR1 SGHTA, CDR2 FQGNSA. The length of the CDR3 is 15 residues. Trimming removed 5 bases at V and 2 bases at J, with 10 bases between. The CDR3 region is CASSPGRAGANVLTF. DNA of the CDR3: TGTGCCAGCAGCCCGGGAAGGGCTGGGGCCAACGTCCTGACTTTC.

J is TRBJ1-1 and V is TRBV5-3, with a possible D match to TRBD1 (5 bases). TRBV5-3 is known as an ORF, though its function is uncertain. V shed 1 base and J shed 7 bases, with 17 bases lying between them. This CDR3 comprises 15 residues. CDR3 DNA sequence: TGTGCCAGAAGCTTGCTTACAGGCCTCAAGGATGAAGCTTTCTTT. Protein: CARSLLTGLKDEAFF.

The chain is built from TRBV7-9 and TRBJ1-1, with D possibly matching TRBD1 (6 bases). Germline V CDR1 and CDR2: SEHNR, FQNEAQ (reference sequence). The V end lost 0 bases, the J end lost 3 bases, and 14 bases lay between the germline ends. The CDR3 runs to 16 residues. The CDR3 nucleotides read TGTGCCAGCAGCTTAGCCCTCGCGGGGGCGGACACTGAAGCTTTCTTT. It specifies CASSLALAGADTEAFF. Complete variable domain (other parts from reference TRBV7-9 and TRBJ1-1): DTGVSQNPRHKITKRGQNVTFRCDPISEHNRLYWYRQTLGQGPEFLTYFQNEAQLEKSRLLSDRFSAERPKGSFSTLEIQRTEQGDSAMYLCASSLALAGADTEAFFGQGTRLTVV.

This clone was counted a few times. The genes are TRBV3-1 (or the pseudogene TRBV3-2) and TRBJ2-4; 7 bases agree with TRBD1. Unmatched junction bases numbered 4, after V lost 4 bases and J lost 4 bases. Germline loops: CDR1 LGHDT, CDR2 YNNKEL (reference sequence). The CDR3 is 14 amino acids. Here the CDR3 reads CASSLGQLKNIQYF. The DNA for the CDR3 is TGTGCCAGCAGCCTGGGACAGCTGAAAAACATTCAGTACTTC.